The 22 T cell receptor beta chains listed next were all sequenced from one sample in a study of blood T cell repertoires in COVID-19. The protocol was immunoSEQ multiplex PCR, while the TCRdb copy is restricted to in-frame clones and leaves out a portion. Of roughly 200,000 clones in the sample, around 80% were seen once. Sequencing was done on a sample of peripheral blood. These receptors were taken from a woman in her 70s with acute or convalescent COVID-19.

In its sample, this clone was seen a few times. V usage is TRBV5-1 and J usage is TRBJ1-1; 8 positions agree with TRBD1. Germline CDR1 reads SGHRS; CDR2 reads YFSETQ. CDR3 size: 16 residues. Trimming at V came to 3 bases and at J to 0 bases, leaving 7 bases not matched to a gene. CDR3 sequence (DNA): TGCGCCAGCAGCTACGGACAGGGAAGTATGAACACTGAAGCTTTCTTT. As protein: CASSYGQGSMNTEAFF. The variable domain in full, completed from reference TRBV5-1 and TRBJ1-1, reads KAGVTQTPRYLIKTRGQQVTLSCSPISGHRSVSWYQQTPGQGLQFLFEYFSETQRNKGNFPGRFSGRQFSNSRSEMNVSTLELGDSALYLCASSYGQGSMNTEAFFGQGTRLTVV.

CDR3 coding DNA: TGTGCCAGCACGGGGGGGGGAGGCACTGAAGCTTTCTTT. This translates into CASTGGGGTEAFF. The rearrangement uses TRBV2 and TRBJ1-1, with D perhaps matching TRBD1 (5 bases). This CDR3 has 13 amino acids. V gave up 7 bases and J gave up 4 bases, with 13 bases separating them. Per germline, CDR1 SNHLY and CDR2 FYNNEI.

V usage is TRBV23-1 and J usage is TRBJ1-1, with D possibly being TRBD1 (5 bases). TRBV23-1 is an ORF, with its function uncertain. The CDR3 spans 14 residues. The germline V and J ends were trimmed by 0 bases and 3 bases, with 8 bases remaining between them. CDR3 in amino acids: CASSQSGGDTEAFF. CDR3 nucleotides: TGCGCCAGCAGTCAATCGGGGGGGGACACTGAAGCTTTCTTT.

The chain joins TRBV30 to TRBJ2-6; TRBD1 is a possible D gene (5 bases). The V end lost 3 bases, the J end lost 0 bases, and 15 bases lay between the germline ends. Germline V gene data show CDR1 as GTSNPN and CDR2 as SVGIG (reference sequence). This CDR3 region has 17 residues. The CDR3 region is CAWRRGRTRSGANVLTF. The CDR3 DNA sequence: TGTGCCTGGAGAAGGGGCAGGACCCGCTCTGGGGCCAACGTCCTGACTTTC.

This clone was detected once. This chain links TRBV19 with TRBJ1-5, with 7 positions matching TRBD1. V shed 5 bases and J 5 bases; nucleotides not matched to a gene: 12. CDR3 length: 16 amino acids. CDR1 is LNHDA and CDR2 is SQIVND in the germline V gene (reference sequence). The CDR3 region is CASSHSFGTADQPQHF. The CDR3 DNA sequence: TGTGCCAGTAGTCACTCCTTCGGGACAGCCGATCAGCCCCAGCATTTT.

CDR3 sequence (DNA): TGTGCCAGTAGTCCCAGGGGACAGGGGGCAGCTTTCTTT. Residues: CASSPRGQGAAFF. The chain is built from TRBV19 and TRBJ1-1; 12 bases align to TRBD1. Germline CDR1 is LNHDA and CDR2 is SQIVND (reference sequence). The CDR3 has 13 amino acids. Unmatched junction bases numbered 5, after V lost 5 bases and J lost 10 bases.

This chain joins TRBV3-1 (or the pseudogene TRBV3-2) and TRBJ2-7; D might be TRBD2 (5 bases). The CDR3 is 15 residues long. CDR1 and CDR2 from the germline V gene are LGHDT and YNNKEL (reference sequence). Between the trimmed V and J ends, which lost 4 bases and 1 base, there was a span of 14 bases. As DNA, the CDR3 is TGTGCCAGCAGCCCATACGACTACGAGTCCTACGAGCAGTACTTC. Translating it yields CASSPYDYESYEQYF.

The chain joins TRBV27 to TRBJ1-5; TRBD1 agrees at 10 bases. The CDR3 sequence is 14 residues long. Unmatched junction bases numbered 4, after V lost 5 bases and J lost 6 bases. Germline V gives CDR1 MNHEY, CDR2 SMNVEV (reference sequence). The DNA of the CDR3 is TGTGCCAGCAGTCCACGACAGGGGGCTCAGCCCCAGCATTTT. Its translation: CASSPRQGAQPQHF.

The chain recombines TRBV21-1 with TRBJ2-3; the table's TRBD1 call for D was not verified on the DNA. TRBV21-1 corresponds to a pseudogene. This CDR3 region has 16 residues. CDR3 protein: CASSKNRGRSTDTQYF. CDR3 nucleotides: TGTGCCAGCAGCAAGAACAGGGGGCGAAGCACAGATACGCAGTATTTT.

V usage is TRBV9 and J usage is TRBJ2-7, with D unresolved. Trimming cost V 0 bases and J 5 bases, with 12 bases left between them. Germline loops: CDR1 SGDLS, CDR2 YYNGEE. This CDR3 is 14 amino acids long. The CDR3 sequence is CASSVGGLRDEQYF. The CDR3, as DNA: TGTGCCAGCAGCGTAGGCGGTTTGAGAGACGAGCAGTACTTC.

The chain has TRBV7-2 and TRBJ1-1; D remains unclear. The CDR3 spans 14 residues. Trimming shortened V by 5 bases and J by 1 base, and 11 bases separated the two germline ends. CDR1 is SGHTA, CDR2 FQGNSA, per germline. CDR3 residues: CASSLSQRNTEAFF. Written as DNA, the CDR3 is TGTGCCAGCAGCCTCTCACAGAGGAACACTGAAGCTTTCTTT.

This sequence joins TRBV19 and TRBJ2-1, with TRBD2 matching over 8 bases. The V gene's germline CDR1 is LNHDA and CDR2 SQIVND (reference sequence). This CDR3 region has 18 residues. J was trimmed by 7 bases and V by 2 bases; bases with no gene match: 16. The chain's CDR3 is CASSIILRIREGHNEQFF. As DNA, the CDR3 is TGTGCCAGTAGTATAATCTTAAGGATTCGGGAGGGCCATAATGAGCAGTTCTTC.

The chain combines TRBV5-1 with TRBJ2-5, with D perhaps matching TRBD2 (7 bases). The CDR3 is 14 amino acids. V gave up 0 bases and J gave up 4 bases, with 10 bases separating them. CDR1 and CDR2 (germline): SGHRS, YFSETQ. DNA of the CDR3: TGCGCCAGCAGCTTGGAGGGAGGGGGAGAGACCCAGTACTTC. It encodes CASSLEGGGETQYF.

The rearrangement joins TRBV24-1 to TRBJ2-1; 10 bases match TRBD1. Germline CDR1 and CDR2: KGHDR and SFDVKD. Trimming took 4 bases from V and 8 from J; bases not matched to a gene: 13. The CDR3 spans 17 residues. CDR3 loop: CATSDRPGTGVGDEQFF. The CDR3 DNA follows: TGTGCCACCAGTGACCGACCCGGGACAGGGGTCGGGGATGAGCAGTTCTTC.

This rearrangement joins TRBV2 to TRBJ2-3; 8 positions match TRBD1. CDR1 is SNHLY, CDR2 FYNNEI, per germline. The CDR3 has 13 residues. V was clipped by 7 bases and J by 2 bases; unmatched bases: 2. CDR3 residues: CASMGQDTDTQYF. CDR3 coding DNA: TGTGCCAGCATGGGACAGGACACAGATACGCAGTATTTT.

The CDR3 DNA sequence: TGTGCCACCAGCAGAGGACTAGCGGGGGCACAAGAGACCCAGTACTTC. Amino acids: CATSRGLAGAQETQYF. This rearrangement joins TRBV15 to TRBJ2-5; 12 nucleotides line up with TRBD2. Germline-derived CDR1 and CDR2 are LNHNV and YYDKDF (reference sequence). This CDR3 has 16 residues. V shed 1 base and J 2 bases; nucleotides not matched to a gene: 2.

The chain uses TRBV7-9 and TRBJ2-7, with 8 bases identical to TRBD2. Germline CDR1 reads SEHNR; CDR2 reads FQNEAQ (reference sequence). The CDR3 loop spans 17 amino acids. Germline trimming cut 5 bases from V and 3 bases from J; bases unmatched to any gene: 15. The CDR3 is CASSAISSGGSFYEQYF. The CDR3 bases are TGTGCCAGCAGCGCAATTTCCAGCGGGGGCTCCTTCTACGAGCAGTACTTC.

This clone has a handful of counts. The chain employs TRBV30 and TRBJ1-6, with no clear D. The CDR3 runs 14 residues. Trimming took 1 base from V and 1 from J, leaving 5 bases between them. Germline V gene data show CDR1 as GTSNPN and CDR2 as SVGIG (reference sequence). Here the CDR3 reads CAWSGLSYNSPLHF. The CDR3 coding sequence is TGTGCCTGGAGTGGTCTATCCTATAATTCACCCCTCCACTTT.

A few counts support this clone. The gene calls are TRBV5-1 and TRBJ1-1; perhaps TRBD1 as D (5 bases). The CDR3 is 14 amino acids. Germline loops: CDR1 SGHRS, CDR2 YFSETQ. Trimming cost V 4 bases and J 8 bases, with 18 bases left between them. The CDR3 spells CASSAGTDVSEAFF. CDR3 DNA: TGCGCCAGCAGCGCCGGGACTGATGTATCGGAAGCTTTCTTT.

The chain is built from TRBV28 and TRBJ2-5; 11 nucleotides match TRBD1. Per the germline V gene, CDR1 is MDHEN and CDR2 is SYDVKM. This CDR3 comprises 15 residues. V shed 3 bases, J shed 5 bases, and the junction held 5 bases outside the gene matches. CDR3 nucleotides: TGTGCCAGCAGTTTCCCGGGACAGGGGGGGGAGACCCAGTACTTC. It encodes CASSFPGQGGETQYF.

The chain is built from TRBV9 and TRBJ1-1, with 8 bases fitting TRBD1. The germline V gene has CDR1 SGDLS and CDR2 YYNGEE. Trimming removed 2 bases from V and 0 bases from J; junction bases left unmatched: 12. The CDR3 is 18 amino acids. The CDR3 loop is CASSVDRGGLLVNTEAFF. CDR3 sequence (DNA): TGTGCCAGCAGCGTTGACAGGGGAGGGCTCCTGGTGAACACTGAAGCTTTCTTT.

Ten or more counts support this clone. As DNA, the CDR3 is TGTGCCAGCACCCCAGTCGGGGGACCATCCACAGATACGCAGTATTTT. Protein: CASTPVGGPSTDTQYF. The gene calls are TRBV2 and TRBJ2-3, with D possibly TRBD2 on 6 matching bases. The CDR3 sequence is 16 residues long. V lost 7 bases and J lost 2, with 19 bases in between. Germline V lookup: CDR1 SNHLY, CDR2 FYNNEI.